This T cell receptor (beta chain) was documented in a study of cytomegalovirus exposure and HLA in healthy donors. Findings of the study overall: Cytomegalovirus status was reportedly diagnosed by the classifier with high sensitivity and specificity. As a later analysis revealed, most CMV-associated TCR beta chains appeared HLA-restricted. Within an earlier analysis, most TCR beta V segments proved productive either about 87% or about 30% of the time.

A remark on this clone: Its antigen remains unidentified.

The length of the CDR3 is 20 residues. Germline lookup yields CDR1 SGHRS and CDR2 YFSETQ. V shed 4 bases and J 2 bases; nucleotides not matched to a gene: 11. Amplification used 60 Vbeta primers and 13 Jbeta primers. Sequenced by immunoSEQ multiplex PCR; TCRdb stores in-frame clones only, minus some. The sample's table shows just over 60,000 clones. The chain couples TRBV5-1 to TRBJ2-2; 16 bases line up with TRBD2. The clonotype was recovered from a man aged 25 to 40 in good health and CMV-seropositive. Sequencing was performed on PBMCs. The DNA of the CDR3 is TGCGCCAGCAGCCGAGTACCGGGACTAGCGGGGGGGCTTAACACCGGGGAGCTGTTTTTT. Its translation: CASSRVPGLAGGLNTGELFF.